This T cell receptor beta chain was documented in a study of blood T cell repertoires in COVID-19. Across the study: Sites across the United States, Italy and Spain contributed samples from acute and convalescent COVID-19. PBMCs, B-cell-depleted T cells, or T cells were the source of the cDNA or gDNA that made up the material.

Authors' processing steps: Cell counts per sample came from amplifying reference gene primers. Clones were read by immunoSEQ multiplex PCR, and TCRdb kept only the in-frame ones, dropping some. D and trimming come from the DNA, and the V and J calls and clone size come from that table. The sample shows fewer than 300,000 clones, more than 75% of them seen only once. The CDR3 is 15 amino acids. CDR1 LNHDA and CDR2 SQIVND come from the germline V gene (reference sequence). V shed 5 bases and J 7 bases; nucleotides not matched to a gene: 6. The chain carries TRBV19 and TRBJ1-6; 9 nucleotides match TRBD1. The sequencing sample was made of peripheral blood. The TCR was taken from a woman aged 50 to 60 with acute or convalescent COVID-19. The CDR3 sequence: CASSEKQGANSPLHF. The CDR3 nucleotides are TGTGCCAGTAGTGAAAAACAGGGGGCGAATTCACCCCTCCACTTT.